This TCR beta chain was sequenced for a study of cytomegalovirus exposure and HLA in healthy donors. General study points: Another analysis was done later, and it associated around 15,000 TCR beta sequences with HLA alleles at 0.05 false discovery rate.

Researchers ran the PCR with 60 Vbeta and 13 Jbeta primers. The method was immunoSEQ multiplex PCR; TCRdb's version includes in-frame clones alone and lacks a portion of them. The profile shows under 150,000 clones, 74% of them singletons. After removal of 6 bases from V and 4 bases from J, the junction contained 4 bases not matched to a gene. The CDR3 runs 13 residues. CDR1 and CDR2 (germline): MNHNY, SVGAGI (reference sequence). Concerning this clone: Its cognate antigen is unknown.

The V call is TRBV6-6, the J call TRBJ2-5, with 8 bases that match TRBD2. The sample taken for sequencing was PBMCs. The receptor was isolated from a woman in her 40s in good health and CMV-seropositive. CDR3 in amino acids: CASSPGGPETQYF. In DNA form, the CDR3 reads TGTGCCAGCAGCCCGGGGGGGCCAGAGACCCAGTACTTC.